This TCR beta chain appears in the sequencing data of a study of persistence of HIV-infected CD4 T cells. Study as a whole: Multiple blood draws of up to about 200 mL, except two donors with single leukapheresis.

The immunoSEQ assay was version 4, run in survey mode. Template was genomic DNA at 10 ng/uL, with up to about 1 ug used per sample. Clones were sequenced by immunoSEQ multiplex PCR, and TCRdb holds only the in-frame ones, with some missing. The sample contains more than 30,000 clones, roughly four fifths of which appear only once. Broader study findings: TCRbeta richness was lower in CMV- and Gag-responding cells than in anti-CD3/anti-CD28-responding cells.

The stimulus was an HIV-1 Gag 15-mer peptide pool, 0.85 to 1 ug/peptide/mL. Sorted nonresponding memory CD4+ T cells were CD40L-negative, CD69-negative, CD45RO-high. Plasma HIV-1 RNA stayed below 50 copies/mL for at least 4 years. The ends were cut back, 4 bases at V and 0 bases at J, with 13 bases in the middle. Germline lookup yields CDR1 SGDLS and CDR2 YYNGEE. The CDR3 contains 15 residues. As regards this clone: No antigen is known for it.

The chain combines TRBV9 with TRBJ1-2; D possibly corresponds to TRBD1 (6 bases). The starting material was CD4+ T cells sorted from PBMCs after 18-hour stimulation, obtained from a patient who received antiretroviral therapy. This clonotype was obtained from an adult woman with HIV who was CMV-seropositive. The CDR3 loop reads CASSTGTSSNYGYTF. The CDR3 DNA follows: TGTGCCAGCAGCACCGGGACAAGCTCTAACTATGGCTACACCTTC.